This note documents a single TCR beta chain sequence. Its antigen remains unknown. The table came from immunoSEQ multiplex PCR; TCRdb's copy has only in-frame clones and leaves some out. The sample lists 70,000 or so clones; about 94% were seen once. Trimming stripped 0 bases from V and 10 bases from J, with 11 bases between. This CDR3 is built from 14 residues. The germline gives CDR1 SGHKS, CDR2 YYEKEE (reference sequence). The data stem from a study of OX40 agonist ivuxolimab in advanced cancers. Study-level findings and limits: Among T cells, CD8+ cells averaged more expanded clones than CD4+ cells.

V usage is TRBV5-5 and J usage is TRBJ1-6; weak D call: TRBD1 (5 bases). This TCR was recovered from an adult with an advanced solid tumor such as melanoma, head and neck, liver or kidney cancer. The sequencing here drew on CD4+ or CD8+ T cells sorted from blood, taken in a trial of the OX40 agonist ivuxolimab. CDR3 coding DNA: TGTGCCAGCAGCTTGGCAGGGATTGACTCACCCCTCCACTTT. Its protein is CASSLAGIDSPLHF.